This record covers a single TCR beta chain. Its antigen is undetermined. These data belong to a study of a mutant IDH1 vaccine in newly diagnosed glioma. Generated by immunoSEQ multiplex PCR, the TCRdb table keeps only in-frame clones and is missing some. Altogether more than 25,000 clones are present, approximately 80% being singletons, with the ten largest covering roughly a tenth. As for time point: week 5, during vaccination. Vaccination comprised doses that each held 300 ug of mutant IDH1 20-mer peptide, plus topical imiquimod. CDR1 and CDR2 from the germline V gene are MNHEY and SMNVEV (reference sequence). The CDR3 has 16 amino acids. Between the trimmed V and J ends, which lost 2 bases and 4 bases, there was a span of 15 bases.

This sequence was found in a man aged 40-55 years with glioma. The specimen comprised PBMCs, sampled from a glioma patient whose treatment included an IDH1 peptide vaccine. The chain combines TRBV27 with TRBJ1-5; D possibly corresponds to TRBD1 (5 bases). CDR3 sequence reads: CASSLIFPGRNQPQHF. DNA of the CDR3: TGTGCCAGCAGTTTAATTTTCCCAGGGAGGAATCAGCCCCAGCATTTT.